Shown below are 26 T cell receptor beta chains from a single sample sequenced in a study of human T cells and chemical hapten exposure. Via MiXCR, TCRdb re-called the RACE reads, giving one row per CDR3 protein. The sample gives nearly 350,000 distinct CDR3 sequences, approximately 6.3% of which show up once; 7% to 10% is in the top ten. Time point: patch test 1, 2 weeks after DPC sensitization. The sample's treatment: therapeutic diphenylcyclopropenone sensitization with weekly scalp DPC. Sequencing used whole blood, obtained in connection with sensitization to the hapten diphenylcyclopropenone (DPC). The receptors come from a woman younger than 35 with alopecia areata. Some clones in this sample may be carry-over from other donors' samples.

V usage is TRBV6-2 or TRBV6-3 and J usage is TRBJ1-1; D is unclear. The CDR3 covers 12 residues. Germline CDR1 and CDR2: MNHEY and SVGEGT. V was cut by 9 bases and J by 4 bases, with 12 bases left in between. The CDR3 DNA is TGTGCCAGTAGGGAGACGGGCACTGAAGCTTTCTTT. Translated: CASRETGTEAFF.

There are many counts of this clonotype. DNA for the CDR3: TGCGCCAGCAGCCAAGACGTATACAGGAATTTGAACACTGAAGCTTTCTTT. Translation gives CASSQDVYRNLNTEAFF. The chain joins TRBV4-3 to TRBJ1-1, with D perhaps matching TRBD1 (5 bases). V lost 0 bases and J lost 0, with 14 bases in between. Germline V gives CDR1 LGHNA, CDR2 YSLEER. The CDR3 has 17 amino acids.

V is TRBV20-1 and J is TRBJ2-7; 9 bases agree with TRBD2. The ends lost 3 bases at V and 2 bases at J; junction bases unmatched: 8. The CDR3 contains 15 residues. Germline V gives CDR1 DFQATT, CDR2 SNEGSKA (reference sequence). CDR3 amino acids: CSASSSGAFTYEQYF. DNA for the CDR3: TGCAGTGCTAGCTCTAGCGGGGCCTTTACCTACGAGCAGTACTTC.

This clonotype was observed a handful of times. V usage is TRBV6-5 and J usage is TRBJ2-5; D perhaps matches TRBD2 (6 bases). The CDR3 totals 15 residues. V was cut by 0 bases and J by 5 bases, with 13 bases left in between. From germline, CDR1 is MNHEY and CDR2 SVGAGI. CDR3 amino acids: CASSYSGRVGETQYF. DNA of the CDR3: TGTGCCAGCAGTTACTCCGGGAGAGTGGGGGAGACCCAGTACTTC.

This chain uses TRBV20-1 with TRBJ1-6, with 7 bases matching TRBD1. Germline lookup yields CDR1 DFQATT and CDR2 SNEGSKA (reference sequence). The CDR3 has 14 amino acids. The V gene end was trimmed by 1 base and the J gene end by 7 bases; junction bases not matched to a gene: 4. Here the CDR3 reads CSARVGQINSPLHF. In DNA form, the CDR3 reads TGCAGTGCTAGAGTGGGACAGATAAATTCACCCCTCCACTTT.

Only a few counts were recorded for this clonotype. The J gene is TRBJ1-1, the V gene TRBV20-1, with D possibly being TRBD1 (5 bases). The germline gives CDR1 DFQATT, CDR2 SNEGSKA (reference sequence). Trimming shortened V by 1 base and J by 1 base, and 19 bases separated the two germline ends. This CDR3 comprises 17 residues. The CDR3 region is CSARAGSGVGANTEAFF. CDR3 nucleotides: TGCAGTGCTAGAGCTGGAAGCGGGGTCGGGGCGAACACTGAAGCTTTCTTT.

This clonotype has more than one count but fewer than ten. The J gene is TRBJ2-7, the V gene TRBV5-6, with 9 nucleotides matching TRBD1. The CDR3 length is 15 residues. V shed 2 bases and J 7 bases; nucleotides not matched to a gene: 10. In germline, CDR1 is SGHDT, CDR2 YYEEEE. CDR3 region: CASSLFLQGASEQYF. The CDR3 DNA reads as TGTGCCAGCAGCTTATTTCTACAGGGGGCAAGTGAGCAGTACTTC. The variable domain in full, with the rest retrieved from reference TRBV5-6 and TRBJ2-7, is DAGVTQSPTHLIKTRGQQVTLRCSPKSGHDTVSWYQQALGQGPQFIFQYYEEEERQRGNFPDRFSGHQFPNYSSELNVNALLLGDSALYLCASSLFLQGASEQYFGPGTRLTVT.

This chain links TRBV18 with TRBJ2-7, with D perhaps assigned TRBD1 or TRBD2 (6 bases each). CDR1 and CDR2 (germline): KGHSH, LQKENI. The CDR3 is made up of 14 amino acids. V shed 1 base and J shed 3 bases, with 10 bases lying between them. DNA of the CDR3: TGTGCCAGCTCACCACAGGGGGGCGTCTACGAGCAGTACTTC. Translation gives CASSPQGGVYEQYF. Filled out from reference TRBV18 and TRBJ2-7, the complete variable domain reads NAGVMQNPRHLVRRRGQEARLRCSPMKGHSHVYWYRQLPEEGLKFMVYLQKENIIDESGMPKERFSAEFPKEGPSILRIQQVVRGDSAAYFCASSPQGGVYEQYFGPGTRLTVT.

In its sample, this clonotype was seen many times. The chain joins TRBV24-1 to TRBJ1-1, with a tentative D call TRBD1 (5 bases). This CDR3 comprises 13 residues. Germline V gene sequence: CDR1 KGHDR, CDR2 SFDVKD. V gave up 3 bases and J gave up 9 bases, with 13 bases separating them. This CDR3 reads CATSDGAGLQAFF. DNA for the CDR3: TGTGCCACCAGTGATGGAGCGGGACTACAAGCTTTCTTT.

This clonotype has a handful of counts. This chain joins TRBV25-1 and TRBJ2-2; D is unresolved. Trimming took 0 bases from V and 4 from J, leaving 3 bases between them. In germline, CDR1 is MGHDK, CDR2 SYGVNS. The CDR3 extends over 13 amino acids. The CDR3 region has the DNA TGTGCCAGCAGTGAATATATCACCGGGGAGCTGTTTTTT. Translation gives CASSEYITGELFF. Using reference TRBV25-1 and TRBJ2-2 for the parts outside the CDR3, the full variable domain is EADIYQTPRYLVIGTGKKITLECSQTMGHDKMYWYQQDPGMELHLIHYSYGVNSTEKGDLSSESTVSRIRTEHFPLTLESARPSHTSQYLCASSEYITGELFFGEGSRLTVL.

The chain has TRBV27 and TRBJ1-4; possibly TRBD1 for D (5 bases). The germline V gene has CDR1 MNHEY and CDR2 SMNVEV (reference sequence). The CDR3 runs to 14 residues. Deletions cut 0 bases from V and 7 bases from J, with 9 bases between. The CDR3 loop reads CASSLSGGPEKLFF. The CDR3 bases are TGTGCCAGCAGTTTATCTGGGGGTCCTGAAAAACTGTTTTTT.

The sample holds many counts of this clonotype. An end of the junction differs from the germline gene, which may be a read error. The chain combines TRBV28 with TRBJ1-2; D gene ambiguous. Per germline, CDR1 MDHEN and CDR2 SYDVKM. The CDR3 is 12 residues long. The CDR3 protein is CASSPSVALSSF. The CDR3 nucleotides read TGTGCCAGCAGTCCCTCCGTAGCCCTGTCGTCCTTC.

The sample holds a few counts of this clonotype. This chain links TRBV15 with TRBJ1-1; 8 bases line up with TRBD1. CDR3 length: 21 residues. Germline assignment: CDR1 LNHNV and CDR2 YYDKDF (reference sequence). J was trimmed by 5 bases and V by 0 bases; bases with no gene match: 23. CDR3 DNA sequence: TGTGCCACCAGCAGAGATTGGATGGATGCAGGGGGCGCGGATCTGGGTACTGAAGCTTTCTTT. Amino acids: CATSRDWMDAGGADLGTEAFF.

This clonotype was found many times. For the CDR3, the DNA is TGTGCCAGCAGGAAAAGGTCTAGCGGACAAGAGACCCAGTACTTC. It is translated as CASRKRSSGQETQYF. The rearrangement joins TRBV7-9 to TRBJ2-5, with 7 bases matching TRBD2. J was trimmed by 2 bases and V by 6 bases; bases with no gene match: 9. Germline V gene sequence: CDR1 SEHNR, CDR2 FQNEAQ (reference sequence). There are 15 residues in the CDR3.

This clonotype showed up many times. The rearrangement uses TRBV21-1 and TRBJ1-1; TRBD1 is the table's D call, not checked against the DNA. TRBV21-1 is tagged as a pseudogene. This CDR3 is built from 17 residues. CDR3 sequence (DNA): TGTGCCAGCAGCACGCATTACGACAGGGGGCGGGACACTGAAGCTTTCTTT. Residues: CASSTHYDRGRDTEAFF.

The J gene is TRBJ2-3, the V gene TRBV15; D is uncertain. The length of the CDR3 is 12 residues. Germline CDR1 reads LNHNV; CDR2 reads YYDKDF (reference sequence). V shed 1 base and J shed 3 bases, with 2 bases lying between them. The CDR3 reads CATSRVTDTQYF. CDR3 bases: TGTGCCACCAGCAGAGTTACAGATACGCAGTATTTT.

This clonotype was found many times. The V gene is TRBV12-5, the J gene TRBJ2-5; the D is unclear. CDR1 is LGHNT and CDR2 is FRNRAP in the germline V gene. This CDR3 contains 15 residues. V was pared by 0 bases and J by 7 bases, with 15 bases between. The CDR3 is CASGLVAPSSGTQYF. The CDR3 DNA sequence: TGTGCTAGTGGTTTGGTAGCCCCCTCATCGGGGACCCAGTACTTC.

This clonotype showed up just a few times. The V call is TRBV7-9, the J call TRBJ2-1, with D unresolved. V was pared by 4 bases and J by 6 bases, with 16 bases between. Germline V CDR1 and CDR2: SEHNR, FQNEAQ (reference sequence). This CDR3 is built from 15 residues. CDR3 amino acids: CASSSRSTIGNEQFF. The DNA of the CDR3 is TGTGCCAGCAGCTCCCGTTCCACTATCGGCAATGAGCAGTTCTTC.

This clonotype was seen a few times. The rearrangement links TRBV2 to TRBJ2-3, with D possibly matching TRBD2 (5 bases). V lost 2 bases and J lost 2, with 17 bases in between. The CDR3 loop spans 17 amino acids. Germline CDR1 reads SNHLY; CDR2 reads FYNNEI. CDR3 in amino acids: CASSEYNEGASTDTQYF. The CDR3 DNA sequence: TGTGCCAGCAGTGAATATAACGAGGGAGCGTCCACAGATACGCAGTATTTT.

This clonotype came up many times. This rearrangement joins TRBV5-4 to TRBJ1-1, with a possible D match to TRBD1 (5 bases). V was pared by 3 bases and J by 4 bases, with 13 bases between. Germline V CDR1 and CDR2: SGHNT, YYREEE (reference sequence). The CDR3 totals 14 residues. The CDR3 sequence is CASSSLRQGTEAFF. CDR3 coding DNA: TGTGCCAGCAGCTCCTTACGGCAGGGCACTGAAGCTTTCTTT.

This clonotype was seen a handful of times. The J gene is TRBJ2-5, the V gene TRBV12-3 or TRBV12-4, with D hard to call. CDR3 length equals 12 residues. The V gene lost 1 base and the J gene lost 4 bases, with 4 bases spanning the gap. CDR3 in DNA: TGTGCCAGCAGTTTAGACTTAGAGACCCAGTACTTC. Its protein is CASSLDLETQYF.

This clonotype came up a few times. The V and J genes are TRBV2 and TRBJ1-6, with TRBD1 matching 8 bases. V gave up 7 bases and J gave up 8 bases; unmatched junction bases: 19. The CDR3 totals 18 residues. Looked up from germline, CDR1 is SNHLY and CDR2 is FYNNEI. CDR3 in amino acids: CASTDLPDRTGWHSPLHF. CDR3 in DNA: TGTGCCAGCACGGACCTCCCAGATCGGACAGGGTGGCATTCACCCCTCCACTTT. The whole variable domain, filled in from reference TRBV2 and TRBJ1-6, reads EPEVTQTPSHQVTQMGQEVILRCVPISNHLYFYWYRQILGQKVEFLVSFYNNEISEKSEIFDDQFSVERPDGSNFTLKIRSTKLEDSAMYFCASTDLPDRTGWHSPLHFGNGTRLTVT.

This clonotype was counted ten times or more. The chain's CDR3 is CSARAGLGNQPQHF. The DNA for the CDR3 is TGCAGTGCTAGAGCAGGGTTAGGAAATCAGCCCCAGCATTTT. This sequence joins TRBV20-1 and TRBJ1-5; weak D call: TRBD1 (5 bases). V gave up 1 base and J gave up 4 bases, with 11 bases separating them. Germline CDR1 reads DFQATT; CDR2 reads SNEGSKA (reference sequence). The CDR3 covers 14 residues.

This clonotype occurred a few times. The chain employs TRBV28 and TRBJ2-4, with D uncertain. There are 16 residues in the CDR3. CDR1 is MDHEN, CDR2 SYDVKM, per germline. The V end was cut by 5 bases, the J end by 6 bases, with 20 bases between. The CDR3 spells CASSPWTESRINIQYF. CDR3 DNA: TGTGCCAGCAGTCCATGGACCGAGTCAAGGATAAACATTCAGTACTTC.

The sample holds many counts of this clonotype. The rearrangement joins TRBV18 to TRBJ2-1, with D possibly matching TRBD2 (6 bases). Germline V CDR1 and CDR2: KGHSH, LQKENI. Trimming took off 3 bases at V and 7 bases at J, with 10 bases between the two ends. The CDR3 runs 13 residues. For the CDR3, the DNA is TGTGCCAGCTCACCCCTAGCGTCGAATGAGCAGTTCTTC. Amino acids: CASSPLASNEQFF.

The sample holds a few counts of this clonotype. This sequence joins TRBV5-4 and TRBJ2-2; D uncertain. This CDR3 contains 15 residues. Trimming took 4 bases from V and 1 from J, leaving 11 bases between them. In germline, CDR1 is SGHNT, CDR2 YYREEE (reference sequence). The CDR3 DNA reads TGTGCCAGCAGCCCCCCTCCAGGGAACACCGGGGAGCTGTTTTTT. This codes for CASSPPPGNTGELFF.